Listed below are T cell receptor beta chains from one sample, sequenced in a study of cytomegalovirus exposure and HLA in healthy donors. The table came from immunoSEQ multiplex PCR; TCRdb's copy has only in-frame clones and leaves some out. The sample carries 180,000 or so clones, about 72% recorded once. Specimen: PBMCs. These receptors were collected from a human donor in good health. CDR3s include the opening cysteine and the closing phenylalanine or tryptophan. D genes are given only for firm matches. The size entry is marked missing in some rows and otherwise reads once, few, many or a size class.

clone size: NA
V gene: TRBV5-4
J gene: TRBJ2-1
D gene: TRBD2
CDR3 protein: CASSRSGGPENEQFF
CDR3 DNA: TGTGCCAGCAGCCGAAGCGGGGGGCCTGAGAATGAGCAGTTCTTC

clone size: NA
V gene: TRBV6-1
J gene: TRBJ1-5
D gene: NA
CDR3 protein: CASSEQANQPQHF
CDR3 DNA: TGTGCCAGCAGTGAACAGGCAAATCAGCCCCAGCATTTT

clone size: NA
V gene: TRBV4-1
J gene: TRBJ2-7
D gene: NA
CDR3 protein: CASSQEQSNSYEQYF
CDR3 DNA: TGCGCCAGCAGCCAAGAACAGAGTAACTCCTACGAGCAGTACTTC

clone size: NA
V gene: TRBV6-1
J gene: TRBJ2-7
D gene: NA
CDR3 protein: CASSEFVQHYEQYF
CDR3 DNA: TGTGCCAGCAGTGAGTTTGTCCAACACTACGAGCAGTACTTC

clone size: few
V gene: TRBV29-1
J gene: TRBJ1-2
D gene: TRBD1
CDR3 protein: CSARTGTIYGYTF
CDR3 DNA: TGCAGCGCACGGACAGGGACCATCTATGGCTACACCTTC

clone size: NA
V gene: TRBV30
J gene: TRBJ1-5
D gene: NA
CDR3 protein: CAWSVLGGSNQPQHF
CDR3 DNA: TGTGCCTGGAGTGTACTAGGGGGTAGCAATCAGCCCCAGCATTTT

clone size: NA
V gene: TRBV5-6
J gene: TRBJ1-6
D gene: TRBD1
CDR3 protein: CASSLEQGARSSYNSPLHF
CDR3 DNA: TGTGCCAGCAGCTTGGAACAGGGGGCTAGAAGCTCCTATAATTCACCCCTCCACTTT

clone size: NA
V gene: TRBV21-1
J gene: TRBJ2-7
D gene: NA
CDR3 protein: CAINRGRYEQYF
CDR3 DNA: TGTGCCATTAACAGGGGCAGGTACGAGCAGTACTTC

clone size: NA
V gene: TRBV2
J gene: TRBJ2-7
D gene: TRBD2
CDR3 protein: CASRERKAGDSYEQYF
CDR3 DNA: TGTGCCAGCAGGGAAAGAAAAGCGGGGGACTCCTACGAGCAGTACTTC

clone size: NA
V gene: TRBV6-1
J gene: TRBJ2-7
D gene: NA
CDR3 protein: CASSWGLLNEQYF
CDR3 DNA: TGTGCCAGCAGCTGGGGGCTCCTCAACGAGCAGTACTTC

clone size: few
V gene: TRBV6-5
J gene: TRBJ2-3
D gene: TRBD2
CDR3 protein: CASRGLAGGGTQYF
CDR3 DNA: TGTGCCAGCAGGGGACTAGCGGGGGGAGGTACGCAGTATTTT

clone size: NA
V gene: TRBV2
J gene: TRBJ2-5
D gene: NA
CDR3 protein: CASSGGEQETQYF
CDR3 DNA: TGTGCCAGCAGTGGGGGGGAACAAGAGACCCAGTACTTC

clone size: NA
V gene: TRBV10-1
J gene: TRBJ2-7
D gene: TRBD1
CDR3 protein: CASSETAGGWGEQYF
CDR3 DNA: TGCGCCAGCAGTGAGACCGCAGGGGGCTGGGGCGAGCAGTACTTC

clone size: NA
V gene: TRBV27
J gene: TRBJ2-7
D gene: NA
CDR3 protein: CATSITPEGYEQYF
CDR3 DNA: TGTGCCACCAGCATCACGCCGGAGGGCTACGAGCAGTACTTC

clone size: NA
V gene: TRBV6-6
J gene: TRBJ2-1
D gene: NA
CDR3 protein: CASSSSGEQFF
CDR3 DNA: TGTGCCAGCAGTTCTTCCGGTGAGCAGTTCTTC

clone size: NA
V gene: TRBV27
J gene: TRBJ1-3
D gene: TRBD1
CDR3 protein: CASRQGTTAGNTIYF
CDR3 DNA: TGTGCCAGCAGACAGGGGACGACGGCAGGAAACACCATATATTTT

clone size: NA
V gene: TRBV20-1
J gene: TRBJ2-1
D gene: TRBD2
CDR3 protein: CSPGSGEGQFF
CDR3 DNA: TGCAGCCCCGGGAGCGGGGAAGGGCAGTTCTTC

clone size: few
V gene: TRBV10-1
J gene: TRBJ2-7
D gene: NA
CDR3 protein: CASTEDQDRSSYEQYF
CDR3 DNA: TGCGCCAGCACCGAAGACCAGGACAGAAGCTCCTACGAGCAGTACTTC

clone size: NA
V gene: TRBV2
J gene: TRBJ2-5
D gene: TRBD2
CDR3 protein: CASSPSGGGQETQYF
CDR3 DNA: TGTGCCAGCAGCCCTAGCGGGGGGGGGCAAGAGACCCAGTACTTC

clone size: NA
V gene: TRBV9
J gene: TRBJ2-3
D gene: NA
CDR3 protein: CASSVGDSSTDTQYF
CDR3 DNA: TGTGCCAGCAGCGTAGGGGACTCTAGCACAGATACGCAGTATTTT

clone size: NA
V gene: TRBV7-2
J gene: TRBJ1-2
D gene: NA
CDR3 protein: CASSLRRGDNYGYTF
CDR3 DNA: TGTGCCAGCAGCTTACGGCGGGGGGATAACTATGGCTACACCTTC

clone size: NA
V gene: TRBV30
J gene: TRBJ1-2
D gene: NA
CDR3 protein: CAWSHYGGGYTF
CDR3 DNA: TGTGCCTGGAGTCATTATGGAGGCGGCTACACCTTC